The 25 T cell receptor beta chains listed next were all sequenced from one sample in a study of blood T cell repertoires in COVID-19. Libraries were prepared by immunoSEQ multiplex PCR; TCRdb keeps only in-frame clonotypes and omits some of them. The data contain fewer than 90,000 clones, roughly 89% of them seen just once; the ten biggest clones take up around 8.1%. Sequencing used peripheral blood. The receptors were sampled from a man between 25 and 39 years old with acute or convalescent COVID-19.

This clone was observed a handful of times. The CDR3 reads CASRGTGDSNQPQHF. DNA of the CDR3: TGTGCCAGCAGAGGGACAGGGGATAGCAATCAGCCCCAGCATTTT. J is TRBJ1-5 and V is TRBV2; 10 positions match TRBD1. Germline V gene sequence: CDR1 SNHLY, CDR2 FYNNEI. This CDR3 comprises 15 residues. V gave up 6 bases and J gave up 0 bases; unmatched junction bases: 2.

The rearrangement joins TRBV13 to TRBJ2-7, with D possibly being TRBD2 (5 bases). With 6 bases removed from V and 7 bases from J, the gap between germline ends came to 16 bases. The CDR3 loop spans 13 amino acids. Germline-derived CDR1 and CDR2 are PRHDT and FYEKMQ (reference sequence). The CDR3 DNA reads TGTGCCAGCAGTCGAGGGCCATCGAGGGAGCAGTACTTC. Translation gives CASSRGPSREQYF.

V is TRBV9 and J is TRBJ2-7; weak D call: TRBD2 (5 bases). Germline loops: CDR1 SGDLS, CDR2 YYNGEE. Trimming stripped 4 bases from V and 1 base from J, with 12 bases between. CDR3 length equals 14 residues. This chain's CDR3 is CASSKGADSYEQYF. The CDR3 region has the DNA TGTGCCAGCAGCAAAGGAGCGGATTCCTACGAGCAGTACTTC. Based on the CDR3 plus reference TRBV9 and TRBJ2-7, the full variable domain is DSGVTQTPKHLITATGQRVTLRCSPRSGDLSVYWYQQSLDQGLQFLIQYYNGEERAKGNILERFSAQQFPDLHSELNLSSLELGDSALYFCASSKGADSYEQYFGPGTRLTVT.

The chain employs TRBV7-2 and TRBJ1-5; D is ambiguous. The CDR3 loop spans 14 amino acids. CDR1 is SGHTA, CDR2 FQGNSA, per germline. V was pared by 5 bases and J by 0 bases, with 8 bases between. CDR3 sequence (DNA): TGTGCCAGCAGCACACAAGTTAGCAATCAGCCCCAGCATTTT. Amino acids: CASSTQVSNQPQHF.

The chain has TRBV30 and TRBJ2-1; weak D call: TRBD2 (7 bases). The ends were cut back, 6 bases at V and 4 bases at J, with 28 bases in the middle. Germline lookup yields CDR1 GTSNPN and CDR2 SVGIG (reference sequence). CDR3 length: 18 residues. The DNA for the CDR3 is TGTGCCTGCCTGGCCGAGGACCCAGGAGGGGGGGCGTACAATGAGCAGTTCTTC. Its protein is CACLAEDPGGGAYNEQFF.

This clone appeared a single time. The gene calls are TRBV11-2 and TRBJ2-5, with 7 bases fitting TRBD2. Trimming took 5 bases from V and 3 from J; bases not matched to a gene: 6. In germline, CDR1 is SGHAT, CDR2 FQNNGV. CDR3 length equals 14 residues. The CDR3 spells CASSTHRGEETQYF. The CDR3 bases are TGTGCCAGCAGCACCCACCGGGGGGAAGAGACCCAGTACTTC.

The chain employs TRBV6-5 and TRBJ2-7, with TRBD2 matching 13 bases. CDR1 is MNHEY, CDR2 SVGAGI, per germline. V was pared by 6 bases and J by 4 bases, with 3 bases of the junction left unmatched. The CDR3 contains 14 residues. CDR3 coding DNA: TGTGCCAGCAGAGGGACTAGCGGGAATTACGAGCAGTACTTC. It codes for CASRGTSGNYEQYF.

V is TRBV6-5 and J is TRBJ2-1, with TRBD1 matching 8 bases. V lost 10 bases, J lost 5 bases, and 4 bases stayed unmatched. Germline CDR1 is MNHEY and CDR2 is SVGAGI. The CDR3 runs 12 residues. In nucleotides, the CDR3 is TGTGCCATCAGGACAGGGCACAATGAGCAGTTCTTC. It codes for CAIRTGHNEQFF.

The chain couples TRBV19 to TRBJ2-2; 7 nucleotides agree with TRBD2. Germline-derived CDR1 and CDR2 are LNHDA and SQIVND (reference sequence). This CDR3 contains 17 residues. The V gene end was trimmed by 5 bases and the J gene end by 0 bases; junction bases not matched to a gene: 9. The CDR3 here is CASSPRGGDTNTGELFF. The DNA for the CDR3 is TGTGCCAGTAGTCCCCGTGGGGGGGATACGAACACCGGGGAGCTGTTTTTT.

As to this clone: The junction departs from germline at one end; a sequencing error may be responsible. The chain joins TRBV2 to TRBJ1-5; 7 bases are a match to TRBD1. The CDR3 is made up of 15 amino acids. Germline V CDR1 and CDR2: SNHLY, FYNNEI. In nucleotides, the CDR3 is TGTGCCAGCAGAGAAGGACAGGTAGAAAATCAGCCCCAGCATTTT. It translates to CASREGQVENQPQHF.

This chain uses TRBV29-1 with TRBJ2-1, with D perhaps TRBD2 (5 bases). The CDR3 loop spans 11 amino acids. The germline gives CDR1 SQVTM, CDR2 ANQGSEA. With 6 bases removed from V and 10 bases from J, the gap between germline ends came to 13 bases. For the CDR3, the DNA is TGCAGCGTGAAAGGACTCGGCGAGCAGTTCTTC. Protein sequence: CSVKGLGEQFF.

The chain carries TRBV5-4 and TRBJ1-1, with 9 bases fitting TRBD1. The CDR3 runs to 14 residues. The V segment lost 5 bases and the J segment 3 bases; nucleotides outside the gene matches: 5. Per the germline V gene, CDR1 is SGHNT and CDR2 is YYREEE (reference sequence). CDR3 loop: CASSHRGHDTEAFF. The CDR3 DNA is TGTGCCAGCAGTCACAGGGGGCACGACACTGAAGCTTTCTTT.

The chain links TRBV6-4 to TRBJ2-2; 8 positions agree with TRBD1. Germline CDR1 MRHNA, CDR2 SNTAGT. The CDR3 covers 14 residues. After removal of 3 bases from V and 6 bases from J, the junction contained 3 bases not matched to a gene. CDR3 loop: CASSETGEAGELFF. In DNA form, the CDR3 reads TGTGCCAGCAGTGAGACAGGGGAAGCCGGGGAGCTGTTTTTT.

The V call is TRBV6-2 or TRBV6-3, the J call TRBJ1-1; 9 bases map to TRBD1. The CDR3 contains 16 residues. Germline V gene sequence: CDR1 MNHEY, CDR2 SVGEGT. V shed 5 bases, J shed 2 bases, and the junction held 9 bases outside the gene matches. The CDR3 region is CASSGGTGMGNTEAFF. CDR3 nucleotide sequence: TGTGCCAGCAGTGGCGGGACAGGGATGGGAAACACTGAAGCTTTCTTT.

This clone was detected only once. The genes are TRBV2 and TRBJ2-4; 9 bases are shared with TRBD2. With 3 bases clipped from V and 1 base from J, the junction kept 10 bases outside the gene matches. Germline CDR1 and CDR2: SNHLY and FYNNEI. This CDR3 comprises 18 residues. Here the CDR3 DNA reads TGTGCCAGCAGTGACCCTAGCGGGATCTCGGCGGCCAAAAACATTCAGTACTTC. It codes for CASSDPSGISAAKNIQYF.

The rearrangement joins TRBV7-9 to TRBJ2-5; no reliable D call. CDR1 SEHNR and CDR2 FQNEAQ come from the germline V gene (reference sequence). The CDR3 spans 13 residues. V lost 2 bases and J lost 5, with 9 bases in between. CDR3 DNA: TGTGCCAGCAGCTTACCTAGTCTGGAGACCCAGTACTTC. The encoded protein is CASSLPSLETQYF.

The chain couples TRBV27 to TRBJ1-4; tentatively, D is TRBD1 (5 bases). The ends were cut back, 5 bases at V and 7 bases at J, with 20 bases in the middle. The CDR3 contains 16 residues. CDR1 MNHEY and CDR2 SMNVEV come from the germline V gene (reference sequence). As DNA, the CDR3 is TGTGCCAGCAGTAAAACAACCGGGACGGGACTTGAAAAACTGTTTTTT. Its protein product is CASSKTTGTGLEKLFF. The variable domain in full, with the rest retrieved from reference TRBV27 and TRBJ1-4, is EAQVTQNPRYLITVTGKKLTVTCSQNMNHEYMSWYRQDPGLGLRQIYYSMNVEVTDKGDVPEGYKVSRKEKRNFPLILESPSPNQTSLYFCASSKTTGTGLEKLFFGSGTQLSVL.

J is TRBJ2-3 and V is TRBV6-5; 7 nucleotides match TRBD2. Germline loops: CDR1 MNHEY, CDR2 SVGAGI. CDR3 length: 12 residues. In DNA form, the CDR3 reads TGTGCGACCAAGCGGGACACAGATACGCAGTATTTT. Encoded protein: CATKRDTDTQYF.

This chain connects TRBV7-6 to TRBJ2-6; the match to TRBD2 covers 8 bases. The germline V gene encodes CDR1 SGHVS and CDR2 FNYEAQ. V was clipped by 5 bases and J by 1 base; unmatched bases: 1. The CDR3 contains 15 residues. The DNA of the CDR3 is TGTGCCAGCAGCCAGCGGGGGTCTGGGGCCAACGTCCTGACTTTC. It translates to CASSQRGSGANVLTF. The full variable domain, rest sourced from reference TRBV7-6 and TRBJ2-6, is GAGVSQSPRYKVTKRGQDVALRCDPISGHVSLYWYRQALGQGPEFLTYFNYEAQQDKSGLPNDRFSAERPEGSISTLTIQRTEQRDSAMYRCASSQRGSGANVLTFGAGSRLTVL.

The gene calls are TRBV28 and TRBJ1-1; 9 positions agree with TRBD1. V shed 6 bases, J shed 4 bases, and the junction held 9 bases outside the gene matches. This CDR3 is built from 15 residues. Per the germline V gene, CDR1 is MDHEN and CDR2 is SYDVKM. CDR3 loop: CASRFGQGLGTEAFF. CDR3 nucleotides: TGTGCCAGCAGATTCGGACAGGGGTTGGGCACTGAAGCTTTCTTT. The complete variable domain, with remaining parts taken from reference TRBV28 and TRBJ1-1, reads DVKVTQSSRYLVKRTGEKVFLECVQDMDHENMFWYRQDPGLGLRLIYFSYDVKMKEKGDIPEGYSVSREKKERFSLILESASTNQTSMYLCASRFGQGLGTEAFFGQGTRLTVV.

V is TRBV2 and J is TRBJ1-2; D is undetermined. CDR1 SNHLY and CDR2 FYNNEI come from the germline V gene. The length of the CDR3 is 13 residues. V was shortened by 1 base and J by 7 bases, with 10 bases between the two germline ends. CDR3 sequence: CASSEGFRGGYTF. In DNA form, the CDR3 reads TGTGCCAGCAGTGAAGGGTTTCGGGGTGGCTACACCTTC.

J is TRBJ1-6 and V is TRBV14; D gene unclear. Germline V lookup: CDR1 SGHDN, CDR2 FVKESK. The CDR3 is 14 residues long. The V end lost 1 base, the J end lost 7 bases, and 8 bases lay between the germline ends. The CDR3 region is CASSQGYSNSPLHF. CDR3 DNA: TGTGCCAGCAGCCAAGGGTACAGCAATTCACCCCTCCACTTT.

This rearrangement joins TRBV30 to TRBJ2-5; D remains ambiguous. V lost 0 bases to trimming and J lost 6 bases, with 14 bases between them. Germline CDR1 and CDR2: GTSNPN and SVGIG (reference sequence). The CDR3 runs 14 residues. The CDR3 protein is CAWSVSLEVQTQYF. CDR3 nucleotides: TGTGCCTGGAGTGTGAGTCTCGAGGTGCAGACCCAGTACTTC.

V is TRBV18 and J is TRBJ1-1, with D maybe TRBD1 (5 bases). Germline lookup yields CDR1 KGHSH and CDR2 LQKENI. V was pared by 5 bases and J by 3 bases, with 16 bases between. This CDR3 has 15 amino acids. CDR3: CASSKRRGVDTEAFF. The CDR3 DNA sequence: TGTGCCAGCTCAAAAAGAAGGGGTGTCGACACTGAAGCTTTCTTT.

This sequence joins TRBV14 and TRBJ1-3; D remains ambiguous. The CDR3 consists of 13 residues. CDR1 is SGHDN, CDR2 FVKESK, per germline. Deletions cut 4 bases from V and 4 bases from J, with 8 bases between. CDR3 sequence (DNA): TGTGCCAGCAGCCGTGGGGAGGGAAACACCATATATTTT. Its protein product is CASSRGEGNTIYF.